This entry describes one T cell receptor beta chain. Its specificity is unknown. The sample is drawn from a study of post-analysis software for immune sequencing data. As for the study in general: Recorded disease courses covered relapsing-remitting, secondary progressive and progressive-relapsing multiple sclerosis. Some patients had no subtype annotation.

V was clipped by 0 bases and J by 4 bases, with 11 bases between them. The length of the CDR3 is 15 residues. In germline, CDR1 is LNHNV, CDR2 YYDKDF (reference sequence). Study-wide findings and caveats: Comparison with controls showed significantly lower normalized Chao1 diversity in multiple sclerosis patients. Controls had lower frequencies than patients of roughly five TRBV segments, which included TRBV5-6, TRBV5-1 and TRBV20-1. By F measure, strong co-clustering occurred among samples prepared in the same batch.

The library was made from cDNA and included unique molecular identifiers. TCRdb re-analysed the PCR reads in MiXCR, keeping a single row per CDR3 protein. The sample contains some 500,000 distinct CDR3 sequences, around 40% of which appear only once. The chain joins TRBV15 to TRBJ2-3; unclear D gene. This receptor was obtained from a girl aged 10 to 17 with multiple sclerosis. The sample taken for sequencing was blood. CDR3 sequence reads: CATSRDMGNPDTQYF. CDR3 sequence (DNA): TGTGCCACCAGCAGAGATATGGGGAACCCAGATACGCAGTATTTT.